The rows below give T cell receptor beta chains drawn from one sample of a study of response to subunit inactivated influenza vaccine. In TCRdb, the RT-PCR reads were re-called with MiXCR into one record per CDR3 protein. The sample records some 600,000 distinct CDR3 sequences, around 15% being singletons. The sample here was PBMCs from blood, taken approximately 15 days before vaccination. These receptors were taken from a man aged 45 to 65 who received an inactivated influenza vaccine. CDR3s include the opening cysteine and the closing phenylalanine or tryptophan. The D gene is left open where the match is weak. A clone size is listed for some rows: how often the clone was seen (once, few, many), or a class if it is expanded.

>TRBD2|TRBV20-1|few|TRBJ2-1
CSARPGLANNEQFF
TGCAGTGCTAGACCGGGACTAGCAAACAATGAGCAGTTCTTC
>TRBD1|TRBV24-1|NA|TRBJ2-5
CATSDFQGAEETQYF
TGTGCCACCAGTGATTTTCAGGGGGCGGAGGAGACCCAGTACTTC
>TRBD1|TRBV20-1|many|TRBJ2-3
CSARPYRGKLTDTQYF
TGCAGTGCTAGACCCTACAGGGGGAAATTGACAGATACGCAGTATTTT
>TRBD1|TRBV2|many|TRBJ2-1
CASRVQGAGYNEQFF
TGTGCCAGCAGAGTACAGGGGGCGGGTTACAATGAGCAGTTCTTC
>NA|TRBV10-3|NA|TRBJ1-4
CAISTGANEKLFF
TGTGCCATATCAACGGGGGCTAATGAAAAACTGTTTTTT
>NA|TRBV4-3|NA|TRBJ2-1
CASSQEAGPRVNEQFF
TGCGCCAGCAGCCAAGAGGCTGGCCCGAGGGTCAATGAGCAGTTCTTC
>TRBD1|TRBV6-5|NA|TRBJ1-2
CASSYSIPGGPVGYTF
TGTGCCAGCAGTTACTCGATTCCAGGGGGCCCCGTAGGCTACACCTTC
>TRBD1|TRBV5-1|many|TRBJ2-4
CASSFLPGQGSGTKNIQYF
TGCGCCAGCAGCTTCTTACCGGGACAGGGGAGTGGAACCAAAAACATTCAGTACTTC
>NA|TRBV6-1|NA|TRBJ2-1
CASTLPPGAYNEQFF
TGTGCCAGCACCCTCCCTCCGGGGGCCTACAATGAGCAGTTCTTC
>TRBD1|TRBV7-2|few|TRBJ2-3
CASSPRRTGDTQYF
TGTGCCAGCAGCCCCCGCCGGACAGGGGATACGCAGTATTTT
>NA|TRBV5-1|few|TRBJ2-5
CASSLDYRYQETQYF
TGCGCCAGCAGCTTGGATTACCGGTACCAAGAGACCCAGTACTTC
>TRBD1|TRBV12-5|few|TRBJ2-2
CASGSSGTGGTGELFF
TGTGCTAGTGGTTCCTCCGGGACAGGGGGTACCGGGGAGCTGTTTTTT
>NA|TRBV6-2/TRBV6-3|few|TRBJ1-2
CASRGVNYGYTF
TGTGCCAGCAGAGGAGTTAACTATGGCTACACCTTC
>TRBD1|TRBV18|NA|TRBJ2-5
CASSDGKWTGEAQETQYF
TGTGCCAGCTCAGACGGTAAATGGACAGGGGAGGCGCAAGAGACCCAGTACTTC
>NA|TRBV27|NA|TRBJ2-1
CASSTYLYNEQFF
TGTGCCAGCAGTACCTACCTTTACAATGAGCAGTTCTTC
>NA|TRBV14|few|TRBJ1-2
CASSPTLSGYGYTF
TGTGCCAGCAGCCCCACCCTGAGTGGCTATGGCTACACCTTC
>TRBD2|TRBV18|many|TRBJ2-7
CASSIQREATYEQYF
TGTGCCAGCTCGATCCAGCGGGAGGCTACCTACGAGCAGTACTTC
>NA|TRBV21-1|NA|TRBJ2-3
CARSGLGFVKDTQYF
TGTGCCAGGTCGGGACTAGGATTTGTCAAAGATACGCAGTATTTT
>NA|TRBV20-1|few|TRBJ2-1
CSAIASVQYNEQFF
TGCAGTGCTATTGCGTCTGTACAGTACAATGAGCAGTTCTTC
>TRBD2|TRBV14|NA|TRBJ2-7
CASSQLGLAGDYRQYF
TGTGCCAGCAGCCAGCTAGGACTAGCGGGGGATTATCGGCAGTACTTC
>TRBD2|TRBV4-2|many|TRBJ2-1
CASSPYSGRGVYNEQFF
TGTGCCAGCAGCCCATATAGCGGGAGGGGGGTCTACAATGAGCAGTTCTTC
>NA|TRBV5-1|few|TRBJ1-3
CASTSGNGFENTIYF
TGCGCCAGCACCTCAGGGAACGGATTTGAAAACACCATATATTTT
>NA|TRBV10-3|few|TRBJ1-1
CAISEGGGTEAFF
TGTGCCATCAGTGAGGGGGGAGGAACTGAAGCTTTCTTT
>NA|TRBV7-8|few|TRBJ1-5
CASSPYGDYQPQHF
TGTGCCAGCAGCCCCTACGGAGACTATCAGCCCCAGCATTTT
>NA|TRBV20-1|NA|TRBJ2-7
CSARVSTGSVREQYF
TGCAGTGCTAGAGTATCTACGGGGTCGGTCCGCGAGCAGTACTTC
>TRBD2|TRBV12-3/TRBV12-4|NA|TRBJ2-7
CASTPIAGLAGLEQYF
TGTGCCAGCACCCCAATCGCGGGACTAGCGGGACTCGAGCAGTACTTC
>NA|TRBV12-3/TRBV12-4|NA|TRBJ2-7
CASTRGGGGYEQYF
TGTGCCAGCACCAGGGGGGGCGGGGGCTACGAGCAGTACTTC
>TRBD1|TRBV6-1|few|TRBJ1-4
CASRGTGDEKLFF
TGTGCCAGCAGGGGGACAGGGGATGAAAAACTGTTTTTT
>TRBD2|TRBV4-3|few|TRBJ2-7
CASSQEIAGDSEQYF
TGCGCCAGCAGCCAAGAAATAGCGGGAGACTCCGAGCAGTACTTC
>TRBD2|TRBV3-1|few|TRBJ2-1
CASSHSSGGRNEQFF
TGTGCCAGCAGCCATTCTAGCGGGGGGAGGAATGAGCAGTTCTTC